This T cell receptor (beta chain) was identified in a study of CD8 T cells in Susac syndrome. TCR beta sequencing covered blood CD8+ and CD4+ T cells. While CD8+ and CD4+ T cells were isolated negatively, TEMRA cells were enriched by FACS. Note on this clonotype: What it binds is not known.

Broader study findings: The study acknowledged a relatively small number of individuals in its TCR sequencing and HLA analysis.

Trimming at V came to 3 bases and at J to 6 bases, leaving 9 bases not matched to a gene. The germline V gene encodes CDR1 SGHRS and CDR2 YFSETQ. CDR3 size: 17 residues. RNA, at about 0.5 to 1 ug, was reverse transcribed with random hexamers. By means of immunoSEQ multiplex PCR, TCR beta CDR3 spanning 54 Vbeta and 13 Jbeta underwent amplification. MiXCR was run by TCRdb on the immunoSEQ multiplex PCR reads, yielding one entry per CDR3 protein. The top ten clones hold 0.095% to 0.14% of a sample with 250,000 to 300,000 distinct CDR3 sequences, about 85% of them seen once. The sequenced sample was CD8+ T cells from PBMCs. This chain uses TRBV5-1 with TRBJ2-2; 12 bases map to TRBD2. The receptor's source is a human donor with multiple sclerosis. In nucleotides, the CDR3 is TGCGCCAGCAGCTCGAGTTTGACTAGCGGGAGAGCCGGGGAGCTGTTTTTT. It is translated as CASSSSLTSGRAGELFF.